Sequencing of this T cell receptor (beta chain) was carried out in a study of early T cells in non-severe SARS-CoV-2 infection. In this sample, this clonotype turned up once. No antigen is known for it. cDNA molecules, individually, were tagged with unique molecular identifiers. TCRdb re-derived calls from the 5' RACE reads in MiXCR, one entry per CDR3 protein. The data hold approximately 64,000 distinct CDR3 sequences, with 20% to 25% observed a single time. The study, taken as a whole, reports: Using VDJdb, the matching emphasized anti-spike CD8 responses while missing private and CD4 specificities.

Trimming took off 5 bases at V and 1 base at J, with 18 bases between the two ends. The CDR3 length is 16 residues. The sequence was collected from an adult who was a healthcare worker with PCR-confirmed SARS-CoV-2 infection or an uninfected control (not recorded which). The gene calls are TRBV12-3 or TRBV12-4 and TRBJ2-7; D gene unclear. Sequencing was performed on whole blood, taken at baseline. The CDR3 loop reads CASSPWGVAPSYEQYF. The CDR3 DNA reads TGTGCCAGCAGTCCTTGGGGTGTGGCCCCATCCTACGAGCAGTACTTC.